One sample yielded the 20 T cell receptor beta chains listed below, sequenced in a study of cytomegalovirus exposure and HLA in healthy donors. This PCR relied on a set of 60 Vbeta primers and 13 Jbeta primers. Using immunoSEQ multiplex PCR, the repertoire was profiled, and TCRdb retains in-frame clones only, with some absent. Of some 200,000 clones detected, around 80% appear once; the ten largest clones hold 1.7%. Sequencing input: PBMCs. Receptors originate from a woman aged 18-35 years in good health and CMV-seronegative.

This clone was recorded once. This chain connects TRBV2 to TRBJ2-6; the D gene is possibly TRBD1 (6 bases). This CDR3 is built from 14 residues. V was pared by 6 bases and J by 6 bases, with 12 bases between. The germline V gene has CDR1 SNHLY and CDR2 FYNNEI. This chain's CDR3 is CASSAGTLANVLTF. In DNA, the CDR3 is TGTGCCAGCAGCGCCGGGACACTGGCCAACGTCCTGACTTTC.

The J gene is TRBJ2-5, the V gene TRBV29-1, with 9 bases lining up with TRBD1. Germline V gene data show CDR1 as SQVTM and CDR2 as ANQGSEA. V lost 4 bases, J lost 9 bases, and 12 bases stayed unmatched. The CDR3 spans 14 residues. The CDR3 DNA reads as TGCAGCGTTGGGGGGGACAGGGCTACCTTGTCCCAGTACTTC. Its translation is CSVGGDRATLSQYF.

The rearrangement links TRBV28 to TRBJ2-1; tentative D call: TRBD1 (6 bases). CDR1 and CDR2 from the germline V gene are MDHEN and SYDVKM. V lost 4 bases and J lost 0, with 13 bases in between. The CDR3 length is 16 residues. DNA of the CDR3: TGTGCCAGCAGTTACATAACAGGGAGCTCCTACAATGAGCAGTTCTTC. It translates to CASSYITGSSYNEQFF.

The V and J genes are TRBV19 and TRBJ2-7, with 10 nucleotides matching TRBD2. J lost 7 bases, V lost 6 bases, and 12 bases had no gene match. Germline assignment: CDR1 LNHDA and CDR2 SQIVND (reference sequence). CDR3 length equals 15 residues. The CDR3 sequence is CASSLAGGLATEQYF. The CDR3 DNA sequence: TGTGCCAGTAGCTTAGCGGGAGGACTCGCTACGGAGCAGTACTTC.

CDR3 region: CASMGQFTQPQHF. CDR3 sequence (DNA): TGTGCCAGCATGGGGCAGTTCACTCAGCCCCAGCATTTT. The chain recombines TRBV2 with TRBJ1-5, with D possibly TRBD1 on 5 matching bases. Per the germline V gene, CDR1 is SNHLY and CDR2 is FYNNEI. The CDR3 is made up of 13 amino acids. V was cut by 7 bases and J by 6 bases, with 13 bases left in between.

CDR3 in DNA: TGTGCCAGCAGCTTGTATCAGGGACTTCTTGGCTACACCTTC. Translated: CASSLYQGLLGYTF. V is TRBV5-6 and J is TRBJ1-2, with D maybe TRBD1 (5 bases). V gave up 1 base and J gave up 7 bases, with 14 bases separating them. Germline assignment: CDR1 SGHDT and CDR2 YYEEEE. This CDR3 comprises 14 residues.

Notes on this clone: The junction departs from germline at one end; a sequencing error may be responsible. The genes are TRBV7-9 and TRBJ1-4, with a weak D call TRBD1 (5 bases). The CDR3 is 16 amino acids. CDR1 and CDR2 (germline): SEHNR, FQNEAQ (reference sequence). The CDR3, as DNA: TGTTCCAGCAGCTTATCCGTCCACCGGGGGAATGAAAAACTGTTTTTT. This gives the protein CSSSLSVHRGNEKLFF.

This rearrangement joins TRBV4-3 to TRBJ2-3; no reliable D call. The CDR3 totals 15 residues. Per the germline V gene, CDR1 is LGHNA and CDR2 is YSLEER. V lost 0 bases to trimming and J lost 1 base, with 8 bases between them. For the CDR3, the DNA is TGCGCCAGCAGCCAAGAGTCAGCGCGCACAGATACGCAGTATTTT. The encoded protein is CASSQESARTDTQYF.

As to this clone: The junction does not match germline at one end; this may be a read error. This chain joins TRBV7-9 and TRBJ1-1, with a tentative D call TRBD1 (6 bases). Germline loops: CDR1 SEHNR, CDR2 FQNEAQ (reference sequence). The CDR3 sequence is 15 residues long. The CDR3 loop is CASSVLQGPNIEAFF. The CDR3 nucleotides read TGTGCCAGCAGCGTCCTACAGGGACCAAACATTGAAGCTTTCTTT.

J is TRBJ2-1 and V is TRBV27, with D maybe TRBD2 (6 bases). Trimming shortened V by 0 bases and J by 7 bases, and 16 bases separated the two germline ends. The CDR3 loop spans 16 amino acids. Germline CDR1 reads MNHEY; CDR2 reads SMNVEV (reference sequence). As DNA, the CDR3 is TGTGCCAGCAGTTTATCGCCGGGCTTCGGGAGAAATGAGCAGTTCTTC. Its translation is CASSLSPGFGRNEQFF.

The V and J genes are TRBV27 and TRBJ1-2; tentatively, D is TRBD1 (5 bases). Deletions cut 2 bases from V and 4 bases from J, with 14 bases between. The V gene's germline CDR1 is MNHEY and CDR2 SMNVEV (reference sequence). The CDR3 is 15 residues long. The chain's CDR3 is CASSLGAQTAYGYTF. The CDR3 bases are TGTGCCAGCAGTTTAGGAGCCCAGACAGCCTATGGCTACACCTTC.

J is TRBJ2-3 and V is TRBV11-2; TRBD2 aligns across 9 bases. V lost 2 bases and J lost 7; bases outside the gene matches: 10. The CDR3 sequence is 16 residues long. Germline CDR1 reads SGHAT; CDR2 reads FQNNGV. The CDR3 region has the DNA TGTGCCAGCAGCTTAAGGGTAGCGGGAGAGGGGAATACGCAGTATTTT. This encodes CASSLRVAGEGNTQYF.

The rearrangement joins TRBV19 to TRBJ2-2, with 7 nucleotides matching TRBD2. CDR1 is LNHDA, CDR2 SQIVND, per germline (reference sequence). Unmatched junction bases numbered 6, after V lost 0 bases and J lost 2 bases. This CDR3 region has 17 residues. The CDR3 sequence is CASSIDPASGNTGELFF. The CDR3 nucleotides read TGTGCCAGTAGTATAGACCCGGCTAGCGGAAACACCGGGGAGCTGTTTTTT. The whole variable domain, remainder taken from reference TRBV19 and TRBJ2-2, is DGGITQSPKYLFRKEGQNVTLSCEQNLNHDAMYWYRQDPGQGLRLIYYSQIVNDFQKGDIAEGYSVSREKKESFPLTVTSAQKNPTAFYLCASSIDPASGNTGELFFGEGSRLTVL.

The gene calls are TRBV19 and TRBJ2-4; 7 nucleotides line up with TRBD2. This CDR3 is 13 amino acids long. Germline trimming cut 6 bases from V and 7 bases from J; bases unmatched to any gene: 6. Germline V lookup: CDR1 LNHDA, CDR2 SQIVND (reference sequence). The CDR3 sequence is CASRAGEDNIQYF. The CDR3 nucleotides read TGTGCCAGTAGGGCGGGAGAGGACAACATTCAGTACTTC.

V gene TRBV19 combines with J gene TRBJ1-6, with D tentatively TRBD1 (5 bases). The CDR3 is made up of 15 amino acids. Trimming removed 10 bases at V and 0 bases at J, with 13 bases between. Per the germline V gene, CDR1 is LNHDA and CDR2 is SQIVND (reference sequence). CDR3 amino acids: CATLGGSSYNSPLHF. In DNA, the CDR3 is TGTGCCACCCTCGGGGGGAGCTCCTATAATTCACCCCTCCACTTT.

V usage is TRBV7-6 and J usage is TRBJ2-3; a possible D gene is TRBD1 (6 bases). V was shortened by 5 bases and J by 0 bases, with 15 bases between the two germline ends. This CDR3 has 16 residues. Germline V gene sequence: CDR1 SGHVS, CDR2 FNYEAQ. The CDR3, as DNA: TGTGCCAGCAGCCCTCAACAGGGCTACAGCACAGATACGCAGTATTTT. It yields the protein CASSPQQGYSTDTQYF.

CDR3 amino acids: CASSPKPVSYEQYF. CDR3 sequence (DNA): TGCGCCAGCAGCCCTAAACCGGTCTCCTACGAGCAGTACTTC. J is TRBJ2-7 and V is TRBV4-3; D gene unclear. CDR1 and CDR2 (germline): LGHNA, YSLEER. The CDR3 totals 14 residues. Trimming shortened V by 4 bases and J by 0 bases, and 10 bases separated the two germline ends.

V usage is TRBV5-8 and J usage is TRBJ2-2; TRBD1 agrees at 9 bases. V was clipped by 3 bases and J by 1 base; unmatched bases: 4. The CDR3 contains 16 residues. CDR1 is SGHTS, CDR2 YDEGEE, per germline. DNA of the CDR3: TGTGCCAGCAGCTCGGTGGACAGGGGGAACACCGGGGAGCTGTTTTTT. Protein product: CASSSVDRGNTGELFF.

This chain uses TRBV4-2 with TRBJ2-3; no clear D. CDR3 length equals 16 residues. Germline V CDR1 and CDR2: LGHNA, YNFKEQ. V was trimmed by 0 bases and J by 2 bases, leaving 12 bases between them. CDR3 amino acids: CASSQDPVAVTDTQYF. The CDR3 DNA is TGTGCCAGCAGCCAAGATCCCGTTGCGGTCACAGATACGCAGTATTTT.

CDR3 residues: CAISEPKGAPLMAEAFF. The DNA of the CDR3 is TGTGCCATCAGTGAGCCTAAAGGGGCCCCTTTGATGGCTGAAGCTTTCTTT. The chain combines TRBV10-3 with TRBJ1-1; tentatively, D is TRBD1 (5 bases). Trimming removed 2 bases from V and 6 bases from J, with 22 bases in between. There are 17 residues in the CDR3. Germline V CDR1 and CDR2: ENHRY, SYGVKD.